These 20 T cell receptor beta chains were sequenced from one sample in a study of CXCR3-negative and CXCR3-positive naive CD8 T cells. The study, taken as a whole, reports: More hydrophobic TRB CDR3s were found in CXCR3-positive naive cells than in CXCR3-negative naive cells.

TRB cDNA libraries were made by UMI-labeled 5' RACE. TCRdb reprocessed the 5' RACE reads and reports one entry per CDR3 protein, with no DNA. The sample data list tens of thousands of distinct CDR3 sequences. Their recognized antigens are unknown. Sample: naive CXCR3+ CD8+ T cells from blood. Subset defined: CD45RO-CCR7+CD27+CD95- naive CD8+ T cells expressing CXCR3 (TNR3+). The receptor set was obtained from a human donor in good health. Some clones in this sample may be carry-over from other donors' samples.

V is TRBV21-1 and J is TRBJ2-7; the TCRdb call, TRBD1, lacks DNA for checking. TRBV21-1 is tagged as a pseudogene. The CDR3 is 13 amino acids. This chain's CDR3 is CASPPRQGYEQYF.

The chain employs TRBV7-8 and TRBJ2-1; as DNA is missing, the TRBD2 call by TCRdb cannot be tested. The CDR3 length is 13 residues. The V gene's germline CDR1 is SGHVS and CDR2 FQNEAQ. CDR3 residues: CASSLGEENEQFF.

The chain has TRBV28 and TRBJ2-7; no DNA is available, so the TRBD2 call from TCRdb remains unchecked. The CDR3 spans 16 residues. CDR1 and CDR2 (germline): MDHEN, SYDVKM. The CDR3 loop reads CASSLPPLTSPDEQYF.

The chain employs TRBV7-6 and TRBJ2-1. Germline CDR1 SGHVS, CDR2 FNYEAQ. CDR3 length equals 16 residues. The CDR3 spells CASSSYTLSSYNEQFF.

This rearrangement joins TRBV20-1 to TRBJ2-1; the TRBD2 assignment by TCRdb is unverifiable without DNA. CDR1 is DFQATT, CDR2 SNEGSKA, per germline (reference sequence). The CDR3 runs 17 residues. The chain's CDR3 is CSAAGLAGEDIGNEQFF.

CDR3 region: CASSLGPGDYEQYF. The chain carries TRBV7-6 and TRBJ2-7; TCRdb lists TRBD1, though no DNA is available to test this call. This CDR3 is built from 14 residues. Germline assignment: CDR1 SGHVS and CDR2 FNYEAQ.

The rearrangement links TRBV7-3 to TRBJ2-5; the D gene TCRdb calls, TRBD2, cannot be checked with no DNA. Germline V gene sequence: CDR1 SGHTA, CDR2 FQGTGA. This CDR3 is 13 amino acids long. CDR3 loop: CASRSSGSETQYF.

The rearrangement uses TRBV11-3 and TRBJ2-2. The germline V gene has CDR1 SGHNT and CDR2 YENEEA. This CDR3 has 13 amino acids. The CDR3 sequence is CASSLDDTGELFF. Full variable domain (outside the CDR3, taken from reference TRBV11-3 and TRBJ2-2): EAGVVQSPRYKIIEKKQPVAFWCNPISGHNTLYWYLQNLGQGPELLIRYENEEAVDDSQLPKDRFSAERLKGVDSTLKIQPAELGDSAVYLCASSLDDTGELFFGEGSRLTVL.

CDR3 region: CASSTDRDYYEQYF. The rearrangement uses TRBV5-1 and TRBJ2-7; TCRdb gives TRBD1 as the D gene, but with no DNA this cannot be confirmed. CDR1 is SGHRS, CDR2 YFSETQ, per germline. This CDR3 has 14 residues.

The V gene is TRBV18, the J gene TRBJ2-3. The CDR3 is 17 amino acids. Germline V lookup: CDR1 KGHSH, CDR2 LQKENI. The CDR3 protein is CASSPYQPSETTDTQYF. The variable domain in full, with the rest retrieved from reference TRBV18 and TRBJ2-3, is NAGVMQNPRHLVRRRGQEARLRCSPMKGHSHVYWYRQLPEEGLKFMVYLQKENIIDESGMPKERFSAEFPKEGPSILRIQQVVRGDSAAYFCASSPYQPSETTDTQYFGPGTRLTVL.

The V call is TRBV20-1, the J call TRBJ2-1; TCRdb outputs TRBD2, but without DNA this stays unchecked. Germline V gives CDR1 DFQATT, CDR2 SNEGSKA (reference sequence). The CDR3 loop spans 14 amino acids. The CDR3 loop reads CSALAGVPYNEQFF.

J is TRBJ2-7 and V is TRBV28; TCRdb's D gene call, TRBD2, goes unchecked for lack of DNA. The germline CDR1 and CDR2 sequences are MDHEN and SYDVKM. The CDR3 is 15 residues long. CDR3: CASRPSGRGLYEPYF.

This chain uses TRBV28 with TRBJ2-7; lacking DNA, the TRBD2 call made by TCRdb goes unchecked. The CDR3 loop spans 13 amino acids. CDR1 is MDHEN and CDR2 is SYDVKM in the germline V gene. The CDR3 sequence is CATGTGTADEQYF.

The chain recombines TRBV28 with TRBJ1-2; the D call from TCRdb, TRBD1, cannot be confirmed without DNA. The CDR3 is 13 amino acids. Germline V gene sequence: CDR1 MDHEN, CDR2 SYDVKM. The CDR3 spells CASSFPRWGGYTF.

The CDR3 region is CASTTFPQSEQYF. This chain connects TRBV12-3 or TRBV12-4 to TRBJ2-7; TCRdb returns TRBD1, unconfirmable since there is no DNA. The CDR3 has 13 residues.

This chain links TRBV6-4 with TRBJ2-3; lacking DNA, the TRBD1 call made by TCRdb goes unchecked. The CDR3 length is 15 residues. CDR1 is MRHNA, CDR2 SNTAGT, per germline. CDR3 loop: CASAVQGGETDTQYF.

The chain combines TRBV20-1 with TRBJ2-1; there is no DNA to check the TCRdb D call of TRBD2. This CDR3 spans 14 amino acids. Looked up from germline, CDR1 is DFQATT and CDR2 is SNEGSKA (reference sequence). CDR3: CSASWPSGWNEQFF.

The CDR3 region is CSVEAGGMDTQYF. The chain joins TRBV29-1 to TRBJ2-3; the TCRdb call, TRBD2, lacks DNA for checking. The CDR3 totals 13 residues. Germline V lookup: CDR1 SQVTM, CDR2 ANQGSEA.

The chain has TRBV19 and TRBJ2-2; TCRdb outputs TRBD2, but without DNA this stays unchecked. From germline, CDR1 is LNHDA and CDR2 SQIVND (reference sequence). The CDR3 runs 18 residues. CDR3: CASSISRDRFEDTGELFF.

The chain employs TRBV28 and TRBJ2-3; the TCRdb D gene call, TRBD2, has no DNA to confirm it. CDR3 length: 14 amino acids. Germline V gene sequence: CDR1 MDHEN, CDR2 SYDVKM. The CDR3 spells CASSLWGRTDTQYF.